This is a list of T cell receptor beta chains from one sample in a study of T cells after posttransplantation cyclophosphamide. Libraries were prepared by immunoSEQ multiplex PCR; TCRdb keeps only in-frame clonotypes and omits some of them. Of around 4,000 clones listed, 55% to 65% are singletons. Sequencing was performed on memory CD8+ T cells sorted from blood. The receptors were sampled from a young man in good health and a related stem cell transplant donor. The CDR3 runs from the conserved cysteine through the conserved F or W.

>TRBV7-8
CASRQLAGGQNEQFF
>TRBV5-6
CASSLSGGREQFF
>TRBV29-1
CSVVRQGKNTGELFF
>TRBV9
CASSIKQGTAYEQYF
>TRBV6-4
CASSDNLGTDTQYF
>TRBV29-1
CSVRAGGYNEQFF
>TRBV5-6
CASSLGTGFSGANVLTF
>TRBV5-1
CASSLEPGNEKLFF
>TRBV7-2
CASSLWGGTGELFF
>TRBV5-1
CASSPDRGIRSPLHF
>TRBV19
CASSPTGVFSTDTQYF
>TRBV5-6
CASSPTGWDTGELFF
>TRBV7-9
CASSGLYSNQPQHF
>TRBV5-1
CASSPWTSGYEQYF
>TRBV4-1
CASSLSGTGPDEQYF
>TRBV5-1
CASSSIETEDNEQFF
>TRBV5-5
CASSGDSSASYNEQFF
>TRBV7-9
CASSHNRDLNTEAFF
>TRBV19
CASSPGGYGHNEQFF
>TRBV5-1
CASSLAGAEQYF
>TRBV28
CASRSRAGSKNNEQFF
>TRBV4-2
CASRQGYYGYTF
>TRBV5-6
CASSLGTGVKTDTQYF
>TRBV6-6
CASSYGGGTYEQYF
>TRBV6-9
CATPGRGWDGELFF
>TRBV28
CASRQLPGQGTGELFF
>TRBV4-2
CASSQAPGGARTDTQYF
>TRBV11-2
CASSLGGTGVNSPLHF
>TRBV6-6
CASSYPGQGWAEAFF
>TRBV19
CASRPGLAGGEQYF
>TRBV5-1
CASREGGETEAFF
>TRBV23-1
CASSPDPGTGEGNTIYF
>TRBV7-8
CASAGLLHQPQHF
>TRBV6-1
CASSENRGNTEAFF
>TRBV2
CASSEMRSSGNTIYF
>TRBV6-1
CASRGSHNSPLHF
>TRBV12-2
CASRYQGLPGVYNEQFF
>TRBV19
CASSIGRGDGYTF
>TRBV6-1
CASQVGGYNEQFF
>TRBV9
CASSVGQGGWYSPLHF
>TRBV9
CASSDSDRGRAGELFF
>TRBV2
CASSEFEAAGTEAFF
>TRBV7-8
CASSLRHPNTGELFF
>TRBV9
CASSATGTGGREQYF
>TRBV7-9
CASSNRDRGFLSSYEQYF
>TRBV19
CASSPSSGEYEQYF